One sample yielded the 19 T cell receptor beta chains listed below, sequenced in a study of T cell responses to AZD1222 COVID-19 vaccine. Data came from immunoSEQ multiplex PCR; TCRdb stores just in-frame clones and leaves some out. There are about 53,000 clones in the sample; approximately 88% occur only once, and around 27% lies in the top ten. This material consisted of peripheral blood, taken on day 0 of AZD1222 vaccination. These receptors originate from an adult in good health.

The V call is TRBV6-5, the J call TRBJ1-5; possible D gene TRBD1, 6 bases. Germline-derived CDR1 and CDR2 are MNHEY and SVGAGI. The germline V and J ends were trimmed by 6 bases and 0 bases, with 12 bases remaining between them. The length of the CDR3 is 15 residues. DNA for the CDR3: TGTGCCAGCAGACCCGGGACAAATAGCAATCAGCCCCAGCATTTT. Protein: CASRPGTNSNQPQHF.

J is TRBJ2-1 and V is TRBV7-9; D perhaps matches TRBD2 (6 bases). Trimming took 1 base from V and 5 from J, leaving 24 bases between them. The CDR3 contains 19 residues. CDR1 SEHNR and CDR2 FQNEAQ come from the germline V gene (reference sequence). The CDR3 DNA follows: TGTGCCAGCAGCTTAGGATTCGGCGAGCTAGCGTTAAAAGACAATGAGCAGTTCTTC. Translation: CASSLGFGELALKDNEQFF. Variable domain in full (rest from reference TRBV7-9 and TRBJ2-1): DTGVSQNPRHKITKRGQNVTFRCDPISEHNRLYWYRQTLGQGPEFLTYFQNEAQLEKSRLLSDRFSAERPKGSFSTLEIQRTEQGDSAMYLCASSLGFGELALKDNEQFFGPGTRLTVL.

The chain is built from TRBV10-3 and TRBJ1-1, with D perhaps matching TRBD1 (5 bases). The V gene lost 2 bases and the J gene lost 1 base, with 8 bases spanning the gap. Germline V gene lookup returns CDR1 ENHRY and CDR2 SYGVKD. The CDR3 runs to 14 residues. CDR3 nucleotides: TGTGCCATCAGTGAGCGGGGGGGGAACACTGAAGCTTTCTTT. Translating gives CAISERGGNTEAFF.

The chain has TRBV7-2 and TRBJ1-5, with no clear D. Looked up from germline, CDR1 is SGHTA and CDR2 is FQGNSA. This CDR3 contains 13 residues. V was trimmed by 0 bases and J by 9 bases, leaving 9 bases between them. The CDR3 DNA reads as TGTGCCAGCAGCTTAGCCCGAAGTCGGCCCCAGCATTTT. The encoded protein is CASSLARSRPQHF.

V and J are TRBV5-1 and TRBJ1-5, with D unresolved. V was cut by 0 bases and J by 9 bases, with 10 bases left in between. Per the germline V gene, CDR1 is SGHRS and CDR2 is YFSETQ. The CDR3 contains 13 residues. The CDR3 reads CASSLGGSRPQHF. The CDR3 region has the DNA TGCGCCAGCAGCTTGGGAGGTAGTAGGCCCCAGCATTTT.

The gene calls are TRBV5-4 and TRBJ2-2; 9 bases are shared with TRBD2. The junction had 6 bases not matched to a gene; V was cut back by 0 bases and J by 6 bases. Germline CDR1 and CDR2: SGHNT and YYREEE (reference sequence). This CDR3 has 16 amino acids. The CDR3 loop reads CASSLGLAGIPGELFF. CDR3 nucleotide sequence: TGTGCCAGCAGCTTGGGCCTAGCGGGAATCCCCGGGGAGCTGTTTTTT.

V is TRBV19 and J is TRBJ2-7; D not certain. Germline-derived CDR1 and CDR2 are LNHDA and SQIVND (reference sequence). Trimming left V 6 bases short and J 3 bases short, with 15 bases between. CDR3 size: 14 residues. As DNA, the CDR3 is TGTGCCAGTAGATTGCGGATCGAGAGCTACGAGCAGTACTTC. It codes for CASRLRIESYEQYF.

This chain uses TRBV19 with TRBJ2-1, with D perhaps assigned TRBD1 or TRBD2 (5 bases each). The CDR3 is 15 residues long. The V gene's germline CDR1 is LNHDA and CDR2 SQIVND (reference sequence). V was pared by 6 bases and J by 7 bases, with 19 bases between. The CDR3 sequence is CASRTSGTTLNEQFF. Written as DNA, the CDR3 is TGTGCCAGTAGGACCTCCGGGACCACGTTGAATGAGCAGTTCTTC.

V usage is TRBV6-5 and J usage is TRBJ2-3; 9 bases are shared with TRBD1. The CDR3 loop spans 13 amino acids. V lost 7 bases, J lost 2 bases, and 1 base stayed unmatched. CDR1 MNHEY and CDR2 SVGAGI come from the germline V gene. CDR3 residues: CASNRGLTDTQYF. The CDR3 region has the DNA TGTGCCAGCAACAGGGGGCTCACAGATACGCAGTATTTT.

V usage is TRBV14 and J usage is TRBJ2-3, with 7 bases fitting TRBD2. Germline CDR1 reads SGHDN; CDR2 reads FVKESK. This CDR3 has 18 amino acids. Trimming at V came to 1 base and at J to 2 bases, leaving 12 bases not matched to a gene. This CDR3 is CASSQVPPGGGFTDTQYF. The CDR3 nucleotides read TGTGCCAGCAGCCAAGTTCCCCCTGGGGGGGGGTTCACAGATACGCAGTATTTT.

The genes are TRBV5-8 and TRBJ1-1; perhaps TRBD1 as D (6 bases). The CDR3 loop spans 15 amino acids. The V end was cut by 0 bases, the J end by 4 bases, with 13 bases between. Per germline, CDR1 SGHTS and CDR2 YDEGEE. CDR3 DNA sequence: TGTGCCAGCAGCTTGGTAGGGGGGAGGAGCACTGAAGCTTTCTTT. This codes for CASSLVGGRSTEAFF.

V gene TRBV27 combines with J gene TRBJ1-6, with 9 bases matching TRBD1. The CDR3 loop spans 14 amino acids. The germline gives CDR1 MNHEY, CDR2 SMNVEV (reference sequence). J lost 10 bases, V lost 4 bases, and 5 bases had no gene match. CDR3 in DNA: TGTGCCAGCAGTTCGGGGACAGGGCGATCACCCCTCCACTTT. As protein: CASSSGTGRSPLHF.

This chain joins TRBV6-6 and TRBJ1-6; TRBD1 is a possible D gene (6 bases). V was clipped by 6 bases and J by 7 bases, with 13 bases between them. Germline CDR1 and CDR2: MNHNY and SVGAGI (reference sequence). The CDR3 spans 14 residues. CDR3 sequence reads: CASRIQGPNSPLHF. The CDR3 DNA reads TGTGCCAGCAGGATCCAGGGGCCCAATTCACCCCTCCACTTT.

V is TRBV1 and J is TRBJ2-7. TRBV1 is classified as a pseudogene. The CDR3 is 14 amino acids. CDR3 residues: CTSSLGSGPYEQYF. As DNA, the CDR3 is TGCACCAGCAGCCTGGGAAGTGGTCCCTACGAGCAGTACTTC.

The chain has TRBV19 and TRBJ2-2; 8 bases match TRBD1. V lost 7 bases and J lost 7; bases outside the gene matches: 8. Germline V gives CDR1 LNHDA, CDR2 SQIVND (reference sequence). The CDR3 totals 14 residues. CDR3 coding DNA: TGTGCCAGTACTCCGGACAGGGAAGGCGGGGAGCTGTTTTTT. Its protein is CASTPDREGGELFF.

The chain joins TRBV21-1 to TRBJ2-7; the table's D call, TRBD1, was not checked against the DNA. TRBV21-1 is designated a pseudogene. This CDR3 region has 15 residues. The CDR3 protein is CASSKGCSFQYEQYF. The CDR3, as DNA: TGTGCCAGCAGCAAAGGGTGCAGTTTCCAGTACGAGCAGTACTTC.

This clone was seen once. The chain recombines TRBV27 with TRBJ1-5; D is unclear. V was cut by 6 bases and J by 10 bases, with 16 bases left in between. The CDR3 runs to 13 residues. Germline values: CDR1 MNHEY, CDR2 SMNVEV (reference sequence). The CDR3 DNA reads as TGTGCCAGCAGCCCGGCGGCCCACATCCCCCAGCATTTT. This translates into CASSPAAHIPQHF.

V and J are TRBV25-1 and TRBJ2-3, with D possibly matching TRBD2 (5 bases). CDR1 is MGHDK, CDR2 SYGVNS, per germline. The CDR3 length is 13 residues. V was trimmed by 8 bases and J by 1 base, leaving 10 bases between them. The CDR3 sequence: CASGRQRTDTQYF. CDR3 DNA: TGTGCCAGCGGGAGACAACGCACAGATACGCAGTATTTT.

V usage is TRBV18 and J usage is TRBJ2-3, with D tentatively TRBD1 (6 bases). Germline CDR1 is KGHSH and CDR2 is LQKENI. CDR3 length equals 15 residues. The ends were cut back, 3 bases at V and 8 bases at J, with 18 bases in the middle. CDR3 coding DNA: TGTGCCAGCTCACCCCCAGGGGTGGGGATGGCTACGCAGTATTTT. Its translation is CASSPPGVGMATQYF. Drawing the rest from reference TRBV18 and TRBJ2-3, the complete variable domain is NAGVMQNPRHLVRRRGQEARLRCSPMKGHSHVYWYRQLPEEGLKFMVYLQKENIIDESGMPKERFSAEFPKEGPSILRIQQVVRGDSAAYFCASSPPGVGMATQYFGPGTRLTVL.